Included here is one T cell receptor (beta chain) sequence, with context. Its specificity is unknown. The data stem from a study of PD-1 blockade in mismatch repair-deficient tumors. Mismatch repair deficiency was confirmed in all patients, by PCR or immunohistochemistry. TCR sequencing covered a few patients who responded to pembrolizumab. General study results and limits: After pembrolizumab, tumor-resident clones rose rapidly, then generally contracted before radiologic responses.

The V and J ends lost 0 bases and 4 bases, in that order; junction bases with no gene match: 3. The V gene's germline CDR1 is SQVTM and CDR2 ANQGSEA. This CDR3 has 15 amino acids. Method: immunoSEQ multiplex PCR; TCRdb's copy keeps in-frame clones and lacks some. This sample has roughly 80,000 clones, with approximately 81% found just once. This specimen was peripheral blood, taken 12 weeks after starting pembrolizumab. This chain joins TRBV29-1 and TRBJ2-3, with TRBD2 identical over 11 bases. The sequence derives from an adult with mismatch repair-deficient cancer. The CDR3 here is CSVEDLAGGSDTQYF. CDR3 nucleotide sequence: TGCAGCGTTGAAGATCTAGCGGGAGGTTCAGATACGCAGTATTTT.